This TCR beta chain was retrieved from a study of CD8+ T cells in alopecia areata. Study results and caveats: Higher clonality and more expanded CD8+ clones appeared in lesional than normal scalp.

V lost 6 bases, J lost 7 bases, and 18 bases lay in between. Germline loops: CDR1 SQVTM, CDR2 ANQGSEA. The CDR3 spans 14 residues. In regard to this clone: No antigen is known for it.

After isolation, RNA underwent reverse transcription to generate cDNA as the sequencing template. Profiling relied on immunoSEQ multiplex PCR, and the TCRdb table lists in-frame clones only, not all of them. The sample lists about 200,000 clones; 57% were seen once. The genes are TRBV29-1 and TRBJ1-4; D may be TRBD1 (5 bases). This specimen consisted of CD4+ T cells sorted from blood, obtained at week 0. The sequence was obtained from a human donor with alopecia areata. CDR3 amino acids: CSVDQGRAGEKLFF. The CDR3 DNA follows: TGCAGCGTCGACCAAGGCAGGGCAGGTGAAAAACTGTTTTTT. The variable domain in full, completed from reference TRBV29-1 and TRBJ1-4, reads SAVISQKPSRDICQRGTSLTIQCQVDSQVTMMFWYRQQPGQSLTLIATANQGSEATYESGFVIDKFPISRPNLTFSTLTVSNMSPEDSSIYLCSVDQGRAGEKLFFGSGTQLSVL.